The sequence of this T cell receptor beta chain was determined in a study of beta chain features in type 1 diabetes. The isolated RNA, all of it, was reverse transcribed, so expressed TCRB transcripts were what got sequenced. Measured with immunoSEQ multiplex PCR; TCRdb has only the in-frame clones, and not every one. The sample shows more than 95,000 clones, roughly 28% of them seen only once. Each sorted population was over 95% pure. Study-wide points: The study found moderately but significantly shorter TCRB CDR3s in all four CD4+ subsets of Type 1 diabetes patients. In comparison with healthy donors, patients had naive, central memory and Treg TCRB repertoires that appeared more similar.

Points on this clone: Its antigen remains unidentified.

Germline V lookup: CDR1 MNHEY, CDR2 SMNVEV (reference sequence). V dropped 2 bases and J dropped 2; count of bases not matched to a gene: 4. This CDR3 is built from 16 residues. The rearrangement joins TRBV27 to TRBJ2-1, with 9 positions matching TRBD2. The sample was central memory CD4+ T cells from blood. This receptor was obtained from a woman younger than 35 with type 1 diabetes. The CDR3 DNA follows: TGTGCCAGCAGTTTAAAAGGCGGGAGGGCCTACAATGAGCAGTTCTTC. Its translation is CASSLKGGRAYNEQFF.